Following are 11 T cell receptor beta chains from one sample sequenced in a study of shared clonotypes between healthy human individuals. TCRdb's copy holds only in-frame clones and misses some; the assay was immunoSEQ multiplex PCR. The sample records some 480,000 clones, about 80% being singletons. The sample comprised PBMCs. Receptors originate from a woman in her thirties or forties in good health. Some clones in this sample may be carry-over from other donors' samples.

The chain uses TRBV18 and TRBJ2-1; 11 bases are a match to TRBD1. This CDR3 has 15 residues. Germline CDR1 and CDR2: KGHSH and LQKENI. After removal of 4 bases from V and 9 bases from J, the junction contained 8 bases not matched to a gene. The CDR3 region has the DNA TGTGCCAGCTCACTTACCGGGACAGGGGGAGGTGAGCAGTTCTTC. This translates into CASSLTGTGGGEQFF. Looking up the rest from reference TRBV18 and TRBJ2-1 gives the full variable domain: NAGVMQNPRHLVRRRGQEARLRCSPMKGHSHVYWYRQLPEEGLKFMVYLQKENIIDESGMPKERFSAEFPKEGPSILRIQQVVRGDSAAYFCASSLTGTGGGEQFFGPGTRLTVL.

CDR3 coding DNA: TGCGCCAGCAGCCAATCGGGGGTGGGAAACATTCAGTACTTC. Translating gives CASSQSGVGNIQYF. The rearrangement links TRBV4-1 to TRBJ2-4, with D perhaps TRBD2 (6 bases). The germline gives CDR1 MGHRA, CDR2 YSYEKL. The CDR3 has 14 residues. V lost 2 bases and J lost 6, with 11 bases in between.

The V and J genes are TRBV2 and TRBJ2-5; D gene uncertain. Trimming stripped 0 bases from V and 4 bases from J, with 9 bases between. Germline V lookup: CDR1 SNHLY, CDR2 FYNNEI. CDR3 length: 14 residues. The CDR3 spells CASSEASLAETQYF. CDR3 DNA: TGTGCCAGCAGTGAAGCCAGTCTCGCAGAGACCCAGTACTTC.

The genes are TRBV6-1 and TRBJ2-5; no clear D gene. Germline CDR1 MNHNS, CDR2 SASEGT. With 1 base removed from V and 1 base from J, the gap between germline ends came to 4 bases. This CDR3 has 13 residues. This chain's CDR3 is CASSEVGQETQYF. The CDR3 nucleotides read TGTGCCAGCAGTGAAGTGGGCCAAGAGACCCAGTACTTC.

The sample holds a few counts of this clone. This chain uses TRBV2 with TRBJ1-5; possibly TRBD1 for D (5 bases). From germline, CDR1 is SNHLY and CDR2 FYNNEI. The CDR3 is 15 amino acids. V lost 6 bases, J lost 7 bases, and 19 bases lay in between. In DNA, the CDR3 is TGTGCCAGCAGGGAGGACCCAGGGCGTGGACAGCCCCAGCATTTT. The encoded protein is CASREDPGRGQPQHF. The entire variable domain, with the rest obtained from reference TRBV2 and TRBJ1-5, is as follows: EPEVTQTPSHQVTQMGQEVILRCVPISNHLYFYWYRQILGQKVEFLVSFYNNEISEKSEIFDDQFSVERPDGSNFTLKIRSTKLEDSAMYFCASREDPGRGQPQHFGDGTRLSIL.

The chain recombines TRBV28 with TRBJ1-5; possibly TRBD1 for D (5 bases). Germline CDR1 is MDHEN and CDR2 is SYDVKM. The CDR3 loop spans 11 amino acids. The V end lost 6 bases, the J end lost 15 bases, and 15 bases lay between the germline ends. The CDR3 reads CASRARGRVHF. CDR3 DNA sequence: TGTGCCAGCAGGGCGCGGGGGAGGGTGCATTTT.

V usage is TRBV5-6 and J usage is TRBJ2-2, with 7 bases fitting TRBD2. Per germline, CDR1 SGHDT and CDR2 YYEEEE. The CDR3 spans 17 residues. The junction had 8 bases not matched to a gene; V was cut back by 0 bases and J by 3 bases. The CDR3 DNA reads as TGTGCCAGCAGCTTGGCCAAGCTAGCGGCCCACACCGGGGAGCTGTTTTTT. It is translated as CASSLAKLAAHTGELFF.

The CDR3 DNA follows: TGTGCCAGCAGCTTAGCTGGAAGCTCACACTACGAGCAGTACTTC. Amino acid sequence: CASSLAGSSHYEQYF. V is TRBV7-9 and J is TRBJ2-7; no reliable D call. The CDR3 length is 15 residues. Germline assignment: CDR1 SEHNR and CDR2 FQNEAQ (reference sequence). The V end was cut by 0 bases, the J end by 3 bases, with 12 bases between.

CDR3 loop: CATREGTANTGELFF. The CDR3 DNA reads as TGTGCCACGAGGGAGGGGACAGCGAACACCGGGGAGCTGTTTTTT. J is TRBJ2-2 and V is TRBV2; D could derive from TRBD1 or TRBD2 (7 bases each). This CDR3 spans 15 amino acids. Germline V gene sequence: CDR1 SNHLY, CDR2 FYNNEI. V was pared by 10 bases and J by 0 bases, with 15 bases between.

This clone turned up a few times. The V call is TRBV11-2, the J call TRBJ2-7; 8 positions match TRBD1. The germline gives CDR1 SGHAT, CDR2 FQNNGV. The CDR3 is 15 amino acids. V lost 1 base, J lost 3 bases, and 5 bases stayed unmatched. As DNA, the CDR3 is TGTGCCAGCAGCTTAGGTGGCGGACAGGGCTACGAGCAGTACTTC. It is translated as CASSLGGGQGYEQYF.

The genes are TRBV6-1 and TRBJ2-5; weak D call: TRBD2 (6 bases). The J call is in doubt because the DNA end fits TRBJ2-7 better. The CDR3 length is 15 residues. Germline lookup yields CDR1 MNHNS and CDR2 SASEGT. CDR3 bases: TGTGCCAGCAGCCCCCGGGACGGGAGCTCCTACGAGCAGTACTTC. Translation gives CASSPRDGSSYEQYF.